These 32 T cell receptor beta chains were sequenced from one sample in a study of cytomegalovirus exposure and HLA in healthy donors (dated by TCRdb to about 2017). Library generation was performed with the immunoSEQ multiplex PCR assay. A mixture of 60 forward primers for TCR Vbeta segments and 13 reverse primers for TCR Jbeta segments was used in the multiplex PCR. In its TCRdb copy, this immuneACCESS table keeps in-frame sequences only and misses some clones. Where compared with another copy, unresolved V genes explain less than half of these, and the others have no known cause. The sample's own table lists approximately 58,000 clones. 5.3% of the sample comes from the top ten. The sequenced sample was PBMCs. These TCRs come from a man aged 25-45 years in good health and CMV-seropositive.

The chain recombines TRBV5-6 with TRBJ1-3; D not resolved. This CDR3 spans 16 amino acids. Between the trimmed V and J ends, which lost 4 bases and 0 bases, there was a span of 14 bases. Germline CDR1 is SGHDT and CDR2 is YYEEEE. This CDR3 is CASSPIDRSSGNTIYF. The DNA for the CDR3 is TGTGCCAGCAGCCCTATTGACCGGAGCTCTGGAAACACCATATATTTT. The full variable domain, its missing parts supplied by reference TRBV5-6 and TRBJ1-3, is DAGVTQSPTHLIKTRGQQVTLRCSPKSGHDTVSWYQQALGQGPQFIFQYYEEEERQRGNFPDRFSGHQFPNYSSELNVNALLLGDSALYLCASSPIDRSSGNTIYFGEGSWLTVV.

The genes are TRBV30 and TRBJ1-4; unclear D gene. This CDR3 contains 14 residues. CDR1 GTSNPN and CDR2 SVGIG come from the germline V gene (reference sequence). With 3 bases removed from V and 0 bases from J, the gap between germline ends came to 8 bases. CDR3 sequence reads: CAWRQRATNEKLFF. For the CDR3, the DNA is TGTGCCTGGAGGCAGCGTGCAACTAATGAAAAACTGTTTTTT.

The CDR3 DNA reads TGTGCCAGCAGTGAATCCATCGGGACAGGGTATTCACCCCTCCACTTT. Protein: CASSESIGTGYSPLHF. The V call is TRBV25-1, the J call TRBJ1-6; 9 bases agree with TRBD1. Germline values: CDR1 MGHDK, CDR2 SYGVNS. The CDR3 is made up of 16 amino acids. J was trimmed by 8 bases and V by 1 base; bases with no gene match: 6.

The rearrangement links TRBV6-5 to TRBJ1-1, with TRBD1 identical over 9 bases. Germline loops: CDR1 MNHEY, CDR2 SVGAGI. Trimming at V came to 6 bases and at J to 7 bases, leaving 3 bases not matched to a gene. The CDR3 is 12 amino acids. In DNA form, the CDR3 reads TGTGCCAGCAGACAGGGGGCGGATGAAGCTTTCTTT. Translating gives CASRQGADEAFF.

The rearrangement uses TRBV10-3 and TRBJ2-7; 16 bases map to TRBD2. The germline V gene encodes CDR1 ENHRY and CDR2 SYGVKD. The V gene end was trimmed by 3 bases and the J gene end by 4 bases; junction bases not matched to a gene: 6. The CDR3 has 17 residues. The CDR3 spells CAISEPGLAGGRYEQYF. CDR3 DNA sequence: TGTGCCATCAGTGAACCGGGACTAGCGGGAGGGAGGTACGAGCAGTACTTC.

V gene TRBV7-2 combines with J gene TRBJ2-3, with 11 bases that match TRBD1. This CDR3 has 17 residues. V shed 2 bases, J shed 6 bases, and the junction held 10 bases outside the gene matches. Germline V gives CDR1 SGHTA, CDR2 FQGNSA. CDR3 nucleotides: TGTGCCAGCAGCTTATGGGGGGGGACAGGGGGAATGGATACGCAGTATTTT. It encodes CASSLWGGTGGMDTQYF.

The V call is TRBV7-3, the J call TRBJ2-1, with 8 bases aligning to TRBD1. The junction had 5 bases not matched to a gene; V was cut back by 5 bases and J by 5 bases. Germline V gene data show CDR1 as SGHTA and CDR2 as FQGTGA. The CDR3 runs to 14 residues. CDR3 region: CASSVTGAHNEQFF. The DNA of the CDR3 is TGTGCCAGCAGCGTGACAGGGGCACACAATGAGCAGTTCTTC.

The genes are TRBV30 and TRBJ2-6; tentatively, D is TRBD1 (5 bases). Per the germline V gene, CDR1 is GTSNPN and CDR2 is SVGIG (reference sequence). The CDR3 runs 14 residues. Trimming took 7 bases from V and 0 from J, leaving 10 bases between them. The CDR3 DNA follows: TGTGCCTTGGACATTAGCTCTGGGGCCAACGTCCTGACTTTC. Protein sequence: CALDISSGANVLTF.

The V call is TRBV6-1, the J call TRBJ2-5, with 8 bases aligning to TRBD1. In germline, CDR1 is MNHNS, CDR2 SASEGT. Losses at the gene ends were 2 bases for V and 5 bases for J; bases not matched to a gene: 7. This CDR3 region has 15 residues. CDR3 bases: TGTGCCAGCAGTGAAAACCCAGGGGGCATGGAGACCCAGTACTTC. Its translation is CASSENPGGMETQYF.

DNA for the CDR3: TGTGCCAGCAGTTTGACTGCCGTTAGCGCCTACGAGCAGTACTTC. Translated: CASSLTAVSAYEQYF. The genes are TRBV6-5 and TRBJ2-7; TRBD2 is a possible D gene (5 bases). The CDR3 totals 15 residues. Germline lookup yields CDR1 MNHEY and CDR2 SVGAGI. The V gene lost 4 bases and the J gene lost 2 bases, with 15 bases spanning the gap.

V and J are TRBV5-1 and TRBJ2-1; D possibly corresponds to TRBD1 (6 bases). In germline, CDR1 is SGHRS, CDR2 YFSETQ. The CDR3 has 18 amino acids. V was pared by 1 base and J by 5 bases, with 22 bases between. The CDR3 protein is CASSLTPLGANTDNEQFF. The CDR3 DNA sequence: TGCGCCAGCAGCTTGACACCCCTGGGGGCGAATACGGACAATGAGCAGTTCTTC.

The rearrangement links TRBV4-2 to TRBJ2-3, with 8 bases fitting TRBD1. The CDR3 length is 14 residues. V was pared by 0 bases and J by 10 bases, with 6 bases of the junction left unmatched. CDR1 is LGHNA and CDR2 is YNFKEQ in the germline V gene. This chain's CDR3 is CASSQDRRTGSQYF. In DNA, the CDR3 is TGTGCCAGCAGCCAAGATCGGCGGACAGGGTCGCAGTATTTT.

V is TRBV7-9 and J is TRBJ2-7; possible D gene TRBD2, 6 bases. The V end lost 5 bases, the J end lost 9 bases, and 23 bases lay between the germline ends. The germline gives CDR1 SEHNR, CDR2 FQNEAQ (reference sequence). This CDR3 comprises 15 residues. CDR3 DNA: TGTGCCAGCAGCCCCCGGGGGACTGGTGTTAGAGGGCAGTACTTC. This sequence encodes CASSPRGTGVRGQYF. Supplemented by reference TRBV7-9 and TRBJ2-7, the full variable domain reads DTGVSQNPRHKITKRGQNVTFRCDPISEHNRLYWYRQTLGQGPEFLTYFQNEAQLEKSRLLSDRFSAERPKGSFSTLEIQRTEQGDSAMYLCASSPRGTGVRGQYFGPGTRLTVT.

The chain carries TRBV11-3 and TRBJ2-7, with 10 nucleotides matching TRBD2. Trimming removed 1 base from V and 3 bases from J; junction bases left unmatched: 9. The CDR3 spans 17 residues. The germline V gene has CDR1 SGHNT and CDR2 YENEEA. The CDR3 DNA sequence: TGTGCCAGCAGCTTAGCCCTAGGCCTAGCGGGAGTCTACGAGCAGTACTTC. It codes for CASSLALGLAGVYEQYF.

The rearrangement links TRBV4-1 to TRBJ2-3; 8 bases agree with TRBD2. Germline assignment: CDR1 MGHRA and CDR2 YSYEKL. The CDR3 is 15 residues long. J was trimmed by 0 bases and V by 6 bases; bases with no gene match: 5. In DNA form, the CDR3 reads TGCGCCAGCAGTCGCGGGGGGCGTAGCACAGATACGCAGTATTTT. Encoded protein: CASSRGGRSTDTQYF.

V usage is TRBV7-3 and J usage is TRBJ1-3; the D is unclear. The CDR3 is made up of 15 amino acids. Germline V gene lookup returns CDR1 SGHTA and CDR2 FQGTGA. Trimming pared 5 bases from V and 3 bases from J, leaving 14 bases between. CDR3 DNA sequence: TGTGCCAGCAGCCCGAAGCTGGGCTTTGGAAACACCATATATTTT. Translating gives CASSPKLGFGNTIYF.

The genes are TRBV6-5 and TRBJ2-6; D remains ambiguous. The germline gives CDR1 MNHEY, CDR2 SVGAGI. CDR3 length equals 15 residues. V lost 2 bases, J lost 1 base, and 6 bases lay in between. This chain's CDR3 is CASSYLSSGANVLTF. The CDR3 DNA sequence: TGTGCCAGCAGTTACCTGTCGTCTGGGGCCAACGTCCTGACTTTC.

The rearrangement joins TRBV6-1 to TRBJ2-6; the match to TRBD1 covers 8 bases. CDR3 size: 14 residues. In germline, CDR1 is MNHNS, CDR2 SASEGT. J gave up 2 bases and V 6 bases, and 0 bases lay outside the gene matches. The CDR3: CASRDRAGANVLTF. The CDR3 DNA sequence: TGTGCCAGCAGGGACAGGGCTGGGGCCAACGTCCTGACTTTC.

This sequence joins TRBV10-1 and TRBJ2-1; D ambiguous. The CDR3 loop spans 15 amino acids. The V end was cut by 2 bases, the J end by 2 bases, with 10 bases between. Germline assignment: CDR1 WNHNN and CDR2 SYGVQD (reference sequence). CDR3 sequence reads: CASSEDISPYNEQFF. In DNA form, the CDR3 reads TGCGCCAGCAGTGAGGACATCTCCCCCTACAATGAGCAGTTCTTC.

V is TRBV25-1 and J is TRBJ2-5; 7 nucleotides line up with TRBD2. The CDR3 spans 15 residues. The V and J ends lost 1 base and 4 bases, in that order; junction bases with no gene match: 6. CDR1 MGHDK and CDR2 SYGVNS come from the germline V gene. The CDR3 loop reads CASSEWGEGRETQYF. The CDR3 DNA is TGTGCCAGCAGTGAATGGGGGGAGGGGAGAGAGACCCAGTACTTC.

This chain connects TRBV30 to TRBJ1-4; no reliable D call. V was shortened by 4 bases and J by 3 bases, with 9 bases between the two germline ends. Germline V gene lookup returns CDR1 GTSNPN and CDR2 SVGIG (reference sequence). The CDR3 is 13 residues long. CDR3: CAWNSQANEKLFF. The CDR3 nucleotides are TGTGCCTGGAATAGCCAAGCTAATGAAAAACTGTTTTTT.

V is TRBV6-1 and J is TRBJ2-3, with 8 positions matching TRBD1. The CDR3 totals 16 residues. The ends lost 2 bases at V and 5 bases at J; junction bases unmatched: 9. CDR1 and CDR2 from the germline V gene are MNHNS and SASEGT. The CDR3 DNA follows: TGTGCCAGCAGTGAACCCCGACAGGGGCGTGGAGATACGCAGTATTTT. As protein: CASSEPRQGRGDTQYF.

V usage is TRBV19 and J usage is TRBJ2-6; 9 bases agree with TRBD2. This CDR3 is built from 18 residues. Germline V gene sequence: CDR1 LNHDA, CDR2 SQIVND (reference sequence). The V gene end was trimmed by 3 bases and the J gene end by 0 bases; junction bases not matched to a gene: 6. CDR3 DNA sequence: TGTGCCAGTAGTATCCTAGCGGGGTTCTACTCTGGGGCCAACGTCCTGACTTTC. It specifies CASSILAGFYSGANVLTF.

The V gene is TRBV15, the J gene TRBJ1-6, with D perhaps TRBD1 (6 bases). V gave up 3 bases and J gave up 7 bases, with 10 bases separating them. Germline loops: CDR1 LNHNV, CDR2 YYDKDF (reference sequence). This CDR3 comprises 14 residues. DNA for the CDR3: TGTGCCACCAGCAGCAGGACAGTAAATTCACCCCTCCACTTT. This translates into CATSSRTVNSPLHF.

The chain's CDR3 is CAISGQETYEQYF. For the CDR3, the DNA is TGTGCCATCAGTGGACAGGAGACATACGAGCAGTACTTC. The V gene is TRBV10-3, the J gene TRBJ2-7, with D perhaps matching TRBD1 (6 bases). V dropped 4 bases and J dropped 4 bases, with 11 bases sitting between them. The CDR3 spans 13 residues. CDR1 and CDR2 (germline): ENHRY, SYGVKD.

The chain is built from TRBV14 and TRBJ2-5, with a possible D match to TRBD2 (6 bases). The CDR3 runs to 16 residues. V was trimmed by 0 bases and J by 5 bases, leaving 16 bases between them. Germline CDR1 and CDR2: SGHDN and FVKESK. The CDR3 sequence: CASSQDRLGSGETQYF. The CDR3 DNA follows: TGTGCCAGCAGCCAAGATCGATTGGGGAGCGGGGAGACCCAGTACTTC.

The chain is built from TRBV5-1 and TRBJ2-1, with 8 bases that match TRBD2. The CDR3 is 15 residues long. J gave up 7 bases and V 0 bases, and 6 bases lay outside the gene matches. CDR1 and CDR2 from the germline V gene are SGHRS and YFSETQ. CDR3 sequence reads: CASSLVRGGGNEQFF. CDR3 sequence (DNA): TGCGCCAGCAGCTTGGTCCGGGGGGGTGGGAATGAGCAGTTCTTC.

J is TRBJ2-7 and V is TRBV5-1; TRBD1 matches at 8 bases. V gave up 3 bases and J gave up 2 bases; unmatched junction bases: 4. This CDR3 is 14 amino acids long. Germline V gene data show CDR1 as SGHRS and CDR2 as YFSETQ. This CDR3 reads CASSSGQGPYEQYF. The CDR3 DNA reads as TGCGCCAGCAGCTCAGGACAGGGACCCTACGAGCAGTACTTC.

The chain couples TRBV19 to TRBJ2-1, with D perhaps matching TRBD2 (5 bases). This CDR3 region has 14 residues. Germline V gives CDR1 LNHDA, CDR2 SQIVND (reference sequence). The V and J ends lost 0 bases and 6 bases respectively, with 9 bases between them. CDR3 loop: CASSIDFGLNEQFF. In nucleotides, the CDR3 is TGTGCCAGTAGTATAGATTTTGGACTCAATGAGCAGTTCTTC.

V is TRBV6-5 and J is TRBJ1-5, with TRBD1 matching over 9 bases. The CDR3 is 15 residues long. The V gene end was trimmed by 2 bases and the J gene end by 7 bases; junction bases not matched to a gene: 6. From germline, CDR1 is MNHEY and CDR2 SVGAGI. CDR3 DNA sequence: TGTGCCAGCAGTTACGGGACAGGGATCGGGCAGCCCCAGCATTTT. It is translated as CASSYGTGIGQPQHF.

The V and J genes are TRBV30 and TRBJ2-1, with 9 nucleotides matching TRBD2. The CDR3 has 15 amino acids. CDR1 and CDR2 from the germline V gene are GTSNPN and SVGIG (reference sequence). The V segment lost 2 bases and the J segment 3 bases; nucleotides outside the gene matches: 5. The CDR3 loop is CAWSLAGVDYNEQFF. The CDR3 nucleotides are TGTGCCTGGAGTTTAGCGGGAGTTGACTACAATGAGCAGTTCTTC.

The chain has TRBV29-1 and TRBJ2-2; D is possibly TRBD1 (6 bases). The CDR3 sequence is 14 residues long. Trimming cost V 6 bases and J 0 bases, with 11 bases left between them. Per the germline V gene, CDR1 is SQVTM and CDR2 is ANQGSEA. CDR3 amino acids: CSVKQGTNTGELFF. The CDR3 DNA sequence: TGCAGCGTAAAACAGGGAACGAACACCGGGGAGCTGTTTTTT.